This TCR beta chain was recorded in a study of blood T cells in healthy people across ages. General study points: Long-lived donors exceeded aged donors in naive CD4+ cells and diversity. Expanded clonotype shifts may have been confounded, as the donors had an unknown CMV status.

The use of a sample-barcoded 5' primer and a J-beta primer mix characterized a second PCR of about 7 to 12 cycles. MiXCR, run by TCRdb on the 5' RACE reads, gives a single entry per CDR3 protein. The sample has around 2 million distinct CDR3 sequences; about two fifths are singletons. This clonotype was recorded a few times. Its matching antigen is unknown. The study drew donors from healthy Caucasian individuals in Russia aged roughly 6 to 90. The CDR3 covers 13 residues. V was cut by 7 bases and J by 1 base, with 10 bases left in between. Germline V gene data show CDR1 as ENHRY and CDR2 as SYGVKD. Sequencing used blood. The chain is built from TRBV10-3 and TRBJ1-2, with D tentatively TRBD1 (6 bases). The receptor comes from a human donor in good health. CDR3: CAITGGHNYGYTF. CDR3 nucleotides: TGTGCCATCACCGGGGGGCATAACTATGGCTACACCTTC.